A selection of T cell receptor beta chains follows, all from one sample in a study of cytomegalovirus exposure and HLA in healthy donors. Assay: immunoSEQ multiplex PCR; the TCRdb copy retains only in-frame clones and omits some. The table has over 45,000 clones, about four fifths seen once. Input material: PBMCs. These receptors all stem from a boy between 10 and 17 years old in good health and CMV-seropositive. The CDR3 runs from the conserved cysteine through the conserved F or W. D genes are given only for firm matches. Size is omitted from some rows. Given values are once, few, many or a class for expanded clones.

J gene | V gene | D gene | clone size | CDR3 DNA | CDR3 protein
TRBJ2-6 | TRBV9 | - | - | TGTGCCAGCAGCCCCCACAGGATCTCTGGGGCCAACGTCCTGACTTTC | CASSPHRISGANVLTF
TRBJ2-3 | TRBV6-4 | - | - | TGTGCCAGCAGTGACACCCCTCGGGAAAAGACGCAGTATTTT | CASSDTPREKTQYF
TRBJ1-3 | TRBV7-6 | - | few | TGTGCCAGCAGCCTCCGGGACAACTCTGGAAACACCATATATTTT | CASSLRDNSGNTIYF
TRBJ1-2 | TRBV6-1 | - | once | TGTGCCAGCAGTGAACCGTTCGACAGTGACTATGGCTACACCTTC | CASSEPFDSDYGYTF
TRBJ1-2 | TRBV15 | - | - | TGTGCCACCAGCAGCAGGGGCGATGGCTACACCTTC | CATSSRGDGYTF
TRBJ2-7 | TRBV6-6 | - | few | TGTGCCAGCAGTTACTCCGGCGACAGTCCCTACGAGCAGTACTTC | CASSYSGDSPYEQYF
TRBJ2-2 | TRBV6-6 | - | - | TGTGCCAGCAGTTACTCTCCGACAGCCCAGACCGGGGAGCTGTTTTTT | CASSYSPTAQTGELFF
TRBJ1-1 | TRBV19 | - | - | TGTGCCAGTACCCCCGGAGAGCCGATTGCAGCTTTCTTT | CASTPGEPIAAFF
TRBJ2-3 | TRBV6-1 | TRBD2 | few | TGTGCCAGCAGTGGAGCTTTAGGAGCGGGGGAAACAGATACGCAGTATTTT | CASSGALGAGETDTQYF
TRBJ1-1 | TRBV7-9 | TRBD1 | - | TGTGCCAGCAGAAGTACAGGGGTTGACACTGAAGCTTTCTTT | CASRSTGVDTEAFF
TRBJ1-1 | TRBV18 | - | - | TGTGCCAGCTCTCCCAGCCGGACAGACCGGACCACTGAAGCTTTCTTT | CASSPSRTDRTTEAFF
TRBJ2-7 | TRBV14 | TRBD1 | - | TGTGCCAGCAGCAAAAGACAGGGGCACATTGACTACGAGCAGTACTTC | CASSKRQGHIDYEQYF
TRBJ1-6 | TRBV9 | TRBD1 | - | TGTGCCAGCAGCGTAGCTACAGGGGGTAATTCACCCCTCCACTTT | CASSVATGGNSPLHF
TRBJ1-2 | TRBV6-1 | - | - | TGTGCCAGCAGTGAAGACAGATTCTATGGCTACACCTTC | CASSEDRFYGYTF
TRBJ1-1 | TRBV5-1 | - | - | TGCGCCAGCAGCTCGGGACAAACCCCGAACACTGAAGCTTTCTTT | CASSSGQTPNTEAFF
TRBJ1-3 | TRBV6-6 | TRBD1 | - | TGTGCCAGCAGTTACTCAGGGGACAGGGTCCTCACCATATATTTT | CASSYSGDRVLTIYF
TRBJ1-2 | TRBV9 | TRBD1 | - | TGTGCCAGCAGCGTAGGGACAGGGAACTATGGCTACACCTTC | CASSVGTGNYGYTF
TRBJ2-1 | TRBV2 | TRBD2 | - | TGTGCCAGCAGTGAAATAGCGGGGGGATGGCAGTTCTTC | CASSEIAGGWQFF
TRBJ2-3 | TRBV10-1 | - | - | TGCGCCAGCAGTGAATTGGGAGTTACAGATACGCAGTATTTT | CASSELGVTDTQYF
TRBJ2-4 | TRBV19 | TRBD2 | - | TGTGCCAGTAGTATAGATTTTGCGGGGGGGCTGGACTTC | CASSIDFAGGLDF